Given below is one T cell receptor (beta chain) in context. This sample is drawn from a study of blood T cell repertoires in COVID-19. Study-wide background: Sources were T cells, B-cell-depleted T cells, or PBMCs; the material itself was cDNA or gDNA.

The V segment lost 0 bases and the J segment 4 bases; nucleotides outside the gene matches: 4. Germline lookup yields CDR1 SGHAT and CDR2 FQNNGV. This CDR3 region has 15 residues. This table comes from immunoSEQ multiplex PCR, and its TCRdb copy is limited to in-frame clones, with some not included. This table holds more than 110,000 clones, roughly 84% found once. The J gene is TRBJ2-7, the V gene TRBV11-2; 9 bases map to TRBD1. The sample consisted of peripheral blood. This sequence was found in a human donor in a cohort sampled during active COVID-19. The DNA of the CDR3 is TGTGCCAGCAGCTTAGAGACAGGGGGGGCTTACGAGCAGTACTTC. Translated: CASSLETGGAYEQYF.